The present T cell receptor (beta chain) was sequenced within a study of T cells after posttransplantation cyclophosphamide (dated by TCRdb to the mid-2010s). Background for the entire study: Using TRB sequencing, the study followed how the T cell repertoire rebuilt after myeloablative bone marrow transplantation with posttransplantation cyclophosphamide given as GVHD prophylaxis. Antigen receptor sequencing was done on samples from 35 PTCy-treated patients and from 15 to 20 related bone marrow donors of those patients. TRB sequencing was also done on up to roughly 3 additional blood samples from 2 to 5.2 years after transplant in 3 patients, and on pretransplant blood from a handful of patients. Public TRB sequences were checked against a database of over 3,500 sequences associated with responses to pathogens, tumor antigens, self-antigens and alloantigens. Blood from every one of the approximately 37 PTCy patients who had 1-year posttransplant specimens underwent TRB sequencing. TRA and TRB clonality were tightly correlated in 9 or 10 samples, so subsequent TCR analyses focused on TRB only. Beyond this particular receptor, the publication reports: The TRB repertoires of T cells infiltrating skin or the GI tract showed only limited overlap with the TRB repertoires found in blood. Across approximately 45 patients, TRB clonality was highly associated with recipient CMV seropositivity and CMV reactivation, and PTCy diversity was similar to diversity in CNI/methotrexate controls. Donor-recipient similarity was low at 1-2 months but increased during the first year, and donor CD8+ memory clones often dominated later blood repertoires.

CDR1 and CDR2 are read off the germline V gene (reference sequence) as SEHNR and FQNEAQ. Including cysteine and phenylalanine, the CDR3 has 14 amino acids. The read is trimmed to its CDR3 DNA, 42 bases read in frame from base 1. V is clipped by 5 bases and J by 13 bases, and the sequence between their germline boundaries is 23 bases long. Genomic DNA was the input for TRB sequencing, which was run either with the immunoSEQ assay at survey resolution or with the hsTCRB kit. From the authors' description of their analysis: The immunoSEQ software handled the initial read processing, while the LymphoSeq R package was used for the repertoire analyses. Clonality was computed as 1 minus normalized Shannon entropy, and a Gini coefficient was also calculated for each TRB dataset. Phenotypes of unsorted samples were inferred by mapping TRB sequences from sorted subsets of the recipient or donor onto the same recipient's unsorted samples. The table was pulled from immuneACCESS by TCRdb, which kept in-frame rearrangements only. Such tables lose some clones; where checked, under half of the loss comes from unresolved V genes, and the rest has no known cause. V and J calls and clone size come straight from that table; D and trimming were deduced from the DNA. The sample table shows tens of thousands of clones, and about 93% are seen once. Roughly 3% of the sample comes from the top ten.

On the day of marrow donation, related bone marrow donors gave peripheral blood samples. Peripheral blood and bone marrow mononuclear cells were isolated by Ficoll-Hypaque density centrifugation and cryopreserved. On this clone: This clone's antigen is unknown. It has no much larger one-base neighbor in the sample; base qualities were not kept.

The sequence was collected from a woman in her 30s in good health and a related stem cell transplant donor. The sample was PBMCs. The receptor chain draws on TRBV7-9 and TRBJ1-2; D gene: possibly TRBD1, on 5 matching bases. In nucleotide form, the sequence is TGTGCCAGCAGCACCCGACAGCCCGAGGAGGGGTGCACCTTC. It encodes CASSTRQPEEGCTF.